This T cell receptor (beta chain) was sequenced in a study of T cells in Graves' hyperthyroidism and ophthalmopathy (dated by TCRdb to about 2019). Describing the broader study: Peripheral blood was sampled at the time of initial diagnosis, prior to any treatment. Once sampling was done, hyperthyroidism patients were given methimazole at a starting dose of 30 mg daily, whereas ophthalmopathy patients were given high-dose intravenous methylprednisolone. To identify TCR V-J signatures that set the groups apart, the researchers used a discovery cohort of 95 to 100 patients, made up of about 44 with Graves' ophthalmopathy and about 60 with stable Graves' hyperthyroidism. In addition, the study compared T-cell repertoires in thyroid tissue and in blood from roughly 6 Graves' hyperthyroidism patients. The 95 to 100 discovery patients were randomly divided into training and test sets at a 7:3 ratio. An independent validation cohort of around 20 hyperthyroidism patients and approximately 16 patients who later progressed to ophthalmopathy tested prospective prediction of ophthalmopathy. According to the paper, TCR Vbeta CDR3 sequencing was carried out on 120 to 150 peripheral blood samples, which came from under 50 ophthalmopathy, around 75 hyperthyroidism and roughly 17 progressor patients. Study-wide conclusions, independent of this receptor: Most expanded thyroid clonotypes (frequency above 0.001) were also detected in blood, a finding suggesting that blood repertoires may reflect thyroid immune responses. A 13 V-J signature model separated ophthalmopathy from stable hyperthyroidism, with about 88% sensitivity and about 81% specificity in cross-validation and 80%/75% in testing. In validation, the model predicted progression to ophthalmopathy with just under 71% sensitivity and 72% to 85% specificity, a median of approximately 6.7 months before onset. Sample size was not statistically predetermined, and blinding of investigators to group allocation was not performed.

From cysteine to phenylalanine, the CDR3 is 17 amino acids long. Only CDR3 DNA is held: 51 bases, read in frame from base 1. V loses 4 bases at its end and J loses 0 bases; junction bases beyond the gene matches: 6. The germline V gene specifies SGHRS as CDR1 and YFSETQ as CDR2. This clonotype has a count of ten or more. Its cognate antigen has yet to be identified. No base-level quality is on record; no much larger clone is a single base apart. TCR beta CDR3 regions were amplified from RNA transcripts. A first-round RT-PCR of the TCR CDR3 used the HTBI primer set with the Qiagen OneStep RT-PCR kit. Libraries were constructed in a second round of multiplex PCR, after which size selection and purification were carried out. The libraries were sequenced on an Illumina HiSeq2000 using paired-end 100 bp reads. Per the original workflow: SOAPnuke was used to process the raw data, throwing out any read that contained adapters or uncalled bases, had a mean Phred below 15, or lacked an exact constant-primer or identifier match. High-quality paired reads were merged with COPE v1.2.5, and unique nucleotide sequences were defined as clonotypes. MiTCR v1.1 was used to align clonotypes to the IMGT TRBV, TRBD and TRBJ reference segments. The analysis was restricted to V-J combinations with a frequency above 0.0001, which together covered 99.2% of the repertoires. The TCS score was defined as the ratio of F50 (clonal expansion) to E x V (chaos), calculated using BLOSUM62-based TCRdist between CDR3 peptides within each V-J. Welch's t-statistics and random forest reduced around 520 V-J features to some 14, which were used in a naive Bayes classifier (R e1071). TCRdb took the public reads, trimmed them with fastp at Q25, ran MiXCR for clone calling and kept in-frame beta chains. Rows are unified per CDR3 protein, each entry keeping the most common DNA and genes. Here the V and J calls rest on TCRdb's processing, not on the authors' analysis. Recorded for this sample are a few hundred thousand distinct CDR3 sequences; roughly 13% of them occurred a single time. Clones ranked in the top ten supply less than 25% of the sample.

Hyperthyroidism patients were newly diagnosed, with disease duration under 2 months, and aged 18 to 65 years. Exclusion was applied to patients with uncontrolled infections, other autoimmune diseases, pregnancy or lactation. Clinical symptoms, serum thyroxine and TRAb, thyroid ultrasound, and orbital computed tomography formed the basis for the diagnoses. Blood from progressor patients was drawn when they were first diagnosed with hyperthyroidism, before any ophthalmopathy symptoms appeared. PBMCs were separated from under 12 ml of fresh peripheral blood using Ficoll-Paque density gradient centrifugation. Progressor patients were first diagnosed with Graves' hyperthyroidism and then developed ophthalmopathy during follow-up. Trizol reagent was used to extract total RNA, and RNA quality was then checked on an Agilent 2100 Bioanalyzer.

The source material was blood. This TCR derives from a man under 40 with Graves' hyperthyroidism that later progressed to Graves' ophthalmopathy. This chain joins TRBV5-1 to TRBJ2-2; the junction holds 10 bases that match TRBD2. The DNA sequence reads TGCGCCAGCAGCGGGGCTAGCGGGGGCGCGAACACCGGGGAGCTGTTTTTT. Translated, it reads CASSGASGGANTGELFF. Outside the CDR3, residues come from the reference TRBV5-1 and TRBJ2-2 proteins, so the full variable domain is: KAGVTQTPRYLIKTRGQQVTLSCSPISGHRSVSWYQQTPGQGLQFLFEYFSETQRNKGNFPGRFSGRQFSNSRSEMNVSTLELGDSALYLCASSGASGGANTGELFFGEGSRLTVL.